This TCR beta chain was identified in a study of cytomegalovirus exposure and HLA in healthy donors. About the research overall: The 500 to 850 first-cohort repertoires and the approximately 130 validation repertoires shared the same platform, a later analysis reported. Points from the study as a whole: The authors enumerated some 160 TCR beta chains as linked to cytomegalovirus. In vitro testing confirmed three CMV-associated chains as specific for CMV antigens. Reported performance of the classifier showed diagnosis of cytomegalovirus status with high specificity and sensitivity.

Note on this clone: Its antigen is unknown.

The CDR3 consists of 14 residues. Trimming stripped 2 bases from V and 5 bases from J, with 10 bases between. Germline V lookup: CDR1 KGHSH, CDR2 LQKENI. Only in-frame clones appear in the TCRdb table, and some are missing; sequencing was by immunoSEQ multiplex PCR. This table holds roughly 330,000 clones, around 90% found once. The genes are TRBV18 and TRBJ2-4; D is uncertain. The sequence was collected from a woman younger than 45 in good health and CMV-seropositive. Material: PBMCs. The CDR3 DNA reads as TGTGCCAGCTCACCAACAACAGTCGAAAACATTCAGTACTTC. Translation: CASSPTTVENIQYF.